This TCR beta chain stems from a study of blood T cell repertoires in COVID-19. The assay was immunoSEQ multiplex PCR, and TCRdb's table has in-frame clones only and misses some. The sample includes more than 300,000 clones, around 91% seen only once; the top ten take approximately 3.5%. V shed 1 base and J 3 bases; nucleotides not matched to a gene: 8. Germline CDR1 reads SGHNT; CDR2 reads YENEEA. The length of the CDR3 is 19 residues. This clonotype was obtained from a woman aged 18-35 years who had recovered from COVID-19. Sequenced sample: peripheral blood. V and J are TRBV11-3 and TRBJ2-1; 14 nucleotides align to TRBD2. CDR3 bases: TGTGCCAGCAGCTTAGCCGGGACTAGCGGGAGAGGGATCTACAATGAGCAGTTCTTC. Translated: CASSLAGTSGRGIYNEQFF.